The entry below describes one T cell receptor (beta chain). This clonotype was counted at least ten times. Its recognized antigen is unknown. The input lacks base qualities; no much larger clone sits a single base away. The data are from a study of T cells in Graves' hyperthyroidism and ophthalmopathy (dated 2019 in TCRdb). Regarding the complete study: Peripheral blood samples were taken at the time of initial diagnosis, prior to any treatment. Once sampling was done, hyperthyroidism patients were given methimazole at a starting dose of 30 mg daily, whereas ophthalmopathy patients were given high-dose intravenous methylprednisolone. The 95 to 100 discovery patients were randomly split 7:3 into training and test sets. Whether ophthalmopathy could be predicted prospectively was tested in an independent validation cohort made up of under 20 hyperthyroidism patients plus 17 patients who later progressed to ophthalmopathy. Thyroid tissue and blood T-cell repertoires from several Graves' hyperthyroidism patients were also compared in the study. The paper describes TCR Vbeta CDR3 sequencing of roughly 130 peripheral blood samples, made up of 43 ophthalmopathy patients, around 78 hyperthyroidism patients and approximately 17 progressor patients. TCR V-J signatures able to tell the groups apart were searched for in a discovery cohort of approximately 95 patients, of whom more than 40 had Graves' ophthalmopathy and roughly 58 had stable Graves' hyperthyroidism.

A distance of 16 bases separates the germline ends of V and J, which lose 8 bases and 1 base respectively. The germline V gene provides CDR1 SGHTA and CDR2 FQGNSA. The CDR3 goes from the cysteine to the phenylalanine over 15 residues. The CDR3 DNA has 45 bases and is translated from base 1. Broader findings and caveats from the paper: Sample size was not statistically predetermined, and blinding of investigators to group allocation was not performed. In validation, the model predicted progression to ophthalmopathy a median of around 6.5 months before onset, with about 67% sensitivity and almost 75% specificity. Ophthalmopathy was separated from stable hyperthyroidism by a 13 V-J signature model, with approximately 89% sensitivity and about 81% specificity obtained in cross-validation and 80%/75% obtained in testing. Most expanded thyroid clonotypes (frequency above 0.001) were also detected in blood, suggesting blood repertoires may reflect thyroid immune responses.

Graves' hyperthyroidism was defined as stable when no progression to ophthalmopathy occurred over 18 months of follow-up. Hyperthyroidism patients were aged 18 to 65 years and newly diagnosed, with disease duration of less than 2 months. The study excluded patients with uncontrolled infections, other autoimmune diseases, pregnancy or lactation. Diagnoses were established on the basis of clinical symptoms, serum thyroxine and TRAb, thyroid ultrasound, and orbital computed tomography. PBMCs were separated from approximately 10 ml of fresh peripheral blood using Ficoll-Paque density gradient centrifugation. Total RNA was extracted with Trizol reagent, and quality was checked on an Agilent 2100 Bioanalyzer. The TCR beta CDR3 regions were amplified from the RNA transcripts. The TCR CDR3 was subjected to a first round of RT-PCR using the HTBI primer set and the Qiagen OneStep RT-PCR kit. Libraries were constructed in a second round of multiplex PCR, after which size selection and purification were performed. The libraries were sequenced on an Illumina HiSeq2000 using paired-end 100 bp reads. As for how the authors treated the data: SOAPnuke was used to process the raw data, throwing out any read that contained adapters or uncalled bases, had a mean Phred below 15, or lacked an exact constant-primer or identifier match. High-quality paired reads were merged using COPE v1.2.5, and each unique nucleotide sequence was defined as a clonotype. MiTCR v1.1 was used to align clonotypes to the IMGT TRBV, TRBD and TRBJ reference segments. Only V-J combinations with frequency above 0.0001, covering 98% to 99.2% of repertoires, were analysed. The TCS score was defined as F50 (clonal expansion) divided by E x V (chaos), with BLOSUM62-based TCRdist calculated between CDR3 peptides within each V-J. Welch's t-statistics and random forest reduced fewer than 600 V-J features to 10 to 15, which were used in a naive Bayes classifier (R e1071). In TCRdb, the public reads were trimmed at Q25 with fastp and aligned with MiXCR, with productive beta chains retained. Rows with a matching CDR3 protein are joined into one entry that keeps the most common DNA and genes. V and J calls and clone size were set by TCRdb, not the authors. The table for this sample lists 550,000 to 800,000 distinct CDR3 sequences; 16% of them were counted only once. The leading ten clones occupy around 8% of the sample.

The receptor was derived from a man aged 18 to 30 with Graves' hyperthyroidism. The sample taken for sequencing was blood. The sequence joins TRBV7-2 to TRBJ2-3; perhaps TRBD1 is the D gene, with 5 bases matching. This receptor has the CDR3 CASSRLGARTDTQYF. The DNA sequence follows: TGTGCCAGCTCCAGATTAGGGGCACGCACAGATACGCAGTATTTT.